Ten or more counts support the clone carrying this TCR beta chain. The data belong to a study of blood T cell repertoires in COVID-19. Background on the study: COVID-19 samples, acute and convalescent, were from the United States, Italy and Spain.

With 7 bases clipped from V and 1 base from J, the junction kept 9 bases outside the gene matches. Per germline, CDR1 SGHNT and CDR2 YENEEA. The CDR3 length is 15 residues. Repertoires were generated with immunoSEQ multiplex PCR, while TCRdb's copy carries only in-frame clones and drops some. The profile shows more than 200,000 clones, about 88% of them singletons. The source of this sequence is a woman between 40 and 55 years old who had recovered from COVID-19. The sequenced sample was peripheral blood. This chain uses TRBV11-3 with TRBJ1-1; 7 bases are shared with TRBD1. CDR3 protein: CASNQQGTGNTEAFF. CDR3 nucleotides: TGTGCCAGCAACCAACAGGGGACGGGGAACACTGAAGCTTTCTTT.